Below, one TCR beta chain is given with its context. Sequenced by immunoSEQ multiplex PCR; TCRdb stores in-frame clones only, minus some. The sample contains 150,000 to 200,000 clones, around 90% of which appear only once. J gave up 0 bases and V 0 bases, and 12 bases lay outside the gene matches. CDR1 SGDLS and CDR2 YYNGEE come from the germline V gene. This CDR3 has 19 residues. The source of the sample is a study of blood T cell repertoires in COVID-19. Study-wide background: Samples of COVID-19 (acute and convalescent) were obtained from the United States, Italy and Spain. T cells, B-cell-depleted T cells, or PBMCs supplied cDNA or gDNA.

Source material: peripheral blood. The sequence was collected from a man aged 55 to 69 with acute or convalescent COVID-19. The chain has TRBV9 and TRBJ2-1, with 7 bases aligning to TRBD2. This CDR3 is CASSVATARVAGSYNEQFF. The CDR3 DNA is TGTGCCAGCAGCGTAGCTACAGCGAGGGTAGCGGGCTCCTACAATGAGCAGTTCTTC.